These 5 T cell receptor beta chains were all obtained from the same sample, sequenced in a study of blood T cell repertoires in COVID-19. The assay was immunoSEQ multiplex PCR, and TCRdb's table has in-frame clones only and misses some. The sample has around 270,000 clones, roughly 88% seen once; the top ten hold 3.1%. What was sequenced was PBMCs or T cells enriched from blood (not recorded which). Receptors originate from a woman in her thirties or forties who had been exposed to COVID-19.

The chain links TRBV3-1 (or the pseudogene TRBV3-2) to TRBJ2-1; tentatively, D is TRBD2 (6 bases). CDR3 length: 13 residues. Germline CDR1 and CDR2: LGHDT and YNNKEL (reference sequence). The V and J ends lost 8 bases and 8 bases respectively, with 16 bases between them. CDR3 nucleotide sequence: TGTGCCAGCGGGACTTCAATGGGGGATGAGCAGTTCTTC. Translating it yields CASGTSMGDEQFF.

The chain links TRBV2 to TRBJ2-1, with D maybe TRBD2 (6 bases). CDR1 is SNHLY, CDR2 FYNNEI, per germline. Trimming took off 8 bases at V and 0 bases at J, with 8 bases between the two ends. CDR3 length: 13 amino acids. In nucleotides, the CDR3 is TGTGCCAGCCGGGACTCCTCCTACAATGAGCAGTTCTTC. This translates into CASRDSSYNEQFF.

This rearrangement joins TRBV5-1 to TRBJ2-2; 9 nucleotides match TRBD2. There are 17 residues in the CDR3. V shed 2 bases and J 2 bases; nucleotides not matched to a gene: 7. The germline V gene encodes CDR1 SGHRS and CDR2 YFSETQ. The CDR3 region has the DNA TGCGCCAGCAGCTTAGCCCCTAGCGGGGCCAACACCGGGGAGCTGTTTTTT. Protein product: CASSLAPSGANTGELFF.

J is TRBJ2-1 and V is TRBV30; 11 nucleotides line up with TRBD2. Per germline, CDR1 GTSNPN and CDR2 SVGIG (reference sequence). The V gene end was trimmed by 0 bases and the J gene end by 2 bases; junction bases not matched to a gene: 9. The CDR3 length is 18 residues. CDR3 amino acids: CAWSVRLAGGGAYNEQFF. CDR3 coding DNA: TGTGCCTGGAGTGTACGGCTAGCGGGAGGCGGAGCCTACAATGAGCAGTTCTTC.

This clone has just a few counts. The chain recombines TRBV7-9 with TRBJ1-2, with TRBD1 matching 9 bases. Unmatched junction bases numbered 6, after V lost 7 bases and J lost 6 bases. Germline V gives CDR1 SEHNR, CDR2 FQNEAQ (reference sequence). This CDR3 has 13 residues. The CDR3 region is CASTKDRGDGYTF. CDR3 nucleotide sequence: TGTGCCAGCACCAAAGACAGGGGGGATGGCTACACCTTC. The complete variable domain, with remaining parts taken from reference TRBV7-9 and TRBJ1-2, reads DTGVSQNPRHKITKRGQNVTFRCDPISEHNRLYWYRQTLGQGPEFLTYFQNEAQLEKSRLLSDRFSAERPKGSFSTLEIQRTEQGDSAMYLCASTKDRGDGYTFGSGTRLTVV.